The source of this T cell receptor beta chain is a study of CD8 T cells in Susac syndrome. The authors sequenced TCR beta from blood CD8+ and CD4+ T cells. Through negative isolation, CD4+ and CD8+ T cells were obtained, while TEMRA cells were enriched using FACS. The study, taken as a whole, reports: The TCR sequencing and HLA analysis in the study involved a relatively small number of individuals, as the study acknowledged.

Concerning this clonotype: Its matching antigen is unknown.

Random-hexamer reverse transcription was applied to roughly 0.45 to 1 ug RNA. TCRdb re-analysed the immunoSEQ multiplex PCR reads in MiXCR, keeping a single row per CDR3 protein. The table lists approximately 170,000 distinct CDR3 sequences, approximately 90% of them singletons. This CDR3 comprises 15 residues. Germline trimming cut 4 bases from V and 4 bases from J; bases unmatched to any gene: 8. From germline, CDR1 is MRHNA and CDR2 SNTAGT. The sample consisted of CD4+ T cells from PBMCs. This chain links TRBV6-4 with TRBJ2-7; 9 nucleotides line up with TRBD2. The origin of this receptor is a human donor in good health. The CDR3 DNA follows: TGTGCCAGCAGTGCTTCTAGGACTAGCGCTTACGAGCAGTACTTC. This translates into CASSASRTSAYEQYF.